Below, 5 T cell receptor beta chains from the same sample are listed, as sequenced in a study of blood T cell repertoires in COVID-19. Only in-frame clones appear in the TCRdb table, and some are missing; sequencing was by immunoSEQ multiplex PCR. The sample yields 95,000 to 150,000 clones, around 77% seen once. The specimen was peripheral blood. These receptor sequences come from a man aged 60 to 75 with active or convalescent COVID-19.

J is TRBJ2-7 and V is TRBV11-2; 7 nucleotides match TRBD2. Germline V lookup: CDR1 SGHAT, CDR2 FQNNGV. The J segment lost 3 bases and the V segment lost 2 bases, leaving 1 base of the junction unmatched. This CDR3 comprises 13 residues. CDR3 amino acids: CASSLKRGYEQYF. DNA of the CDR3: TGTGCCAGCAGCTTAAAGCGGGGCTACGAGCAGTACTTC.

The rearrangement uses TRBV19 and TRBJ2-1; 9 bases fit TRBD2. Germline-derived CDR1 and CDR2 are LNHDA and SQIVND (reference sequence). This CDR3 spans 17 amino acids. V shed 5 bases, J shed 5 bases, and the junction held 13 bases outside the gene matches. CDR3 sequence: CASSPGQLAGPDNEQFF. CDR3 in DNA: TGTGCCAGTAGTCCCGGCCAACTAGCGGGCCCCGACAATGAGCAGTTCTTC.

The chain recombines TRBV5-6 with TRBJ2-1, with D perhaps matching TRBD2 (6 bases). Germline CDR1 reads SGHDT; CDR2 reads YYEEEE. V shed 6 bases and J shed 5 bases, with 18 bases lying between them. The CDR3 extends over 15 amino acids. The CDR3 spells CASTDTGGVNNEQFF. CDR3 DNA: TGTGCCAGCACCGACACGGGCGGGGTCAACAATGAGCAGTTCTTC. The full variable domain, in which reference TRBV5-6 and TRBJ2-1 provide the parts outside the CDR3, is DAGVTQSPTHLIKTRGQQVTLRCSPKSGHDTVSWYQQALGQGPQFIFQYYEEEERQRGNFPDRFSGHQFPNYSSELNVNALLLGDSALYLCASTDTGGVNNEQFFGPGTRLTVL.

This clone came up once. V is TRBV5-5 and J is TRBJ2-7; tentative D call: TRBD1 (6 bases). Looked up from germline, CDR1 is SGHKS and CDR2 is YYEKEE (reference sequence). Trimming removed 2 bases from V and 4 bases from J, with 7 bases in between. This CDR3 spans 12 amino acids. CDR3 sequence: CASSLDRYEQYF. The CDR3 bases are TGTGCCAGCAGCTTAGACAGGTACGAGCAGTACTTC.

This chain links TRBV3-1 (or the pseudogene TRBV3-2) with TRBJ2-1; 7 bases fit TRBD1. Germline V gene lookup returns CDR1 LGHDT and CDR2 YNNKEL (reference sequence). Losses at the gene ends were 0 bases for V and 3 bases for J; bases not matched to a gene: 8. CDR3 length: 17 residues. This chain's CDR3 is CASSQDLGAGGYNEQFF. The CDR3 DNA is TGTGCCAGCAGCCAAGATCTAGGAGCAGGGGGCTACAATGAGCAGTTCTTC.